This entry describes one TCR beta chain. The antigen is not known. The data derive from a study of response to subunit inactivated influenza vaccine. TCRdb processed the RT-PCR reads anew with MiXCR; each CDR3 protein has one entry. The top ten clones hold roughly 10% of a sample with around 530,000 distinct CDR3 sequences, approximately 12% of them seen once. Overall study results and limits: The authors suggested that few new T cells are recruited per seasonal influenza vaccination.

Trimming took off 5 bases at V and 2 bases at J, with 13 bases between the two ends. Germline V CDR1 and CDR2: SGHVS, FNYEAQ. This CDR3 contains 14 residues. The chain is built from TRBV7-6 and TRBJ2-7; a weak D match, TRBD2 (6 bases). This material consisted of PBMCs from blood, taken on the day of vaccination. This receptor was taken from a man aged 45-65 years who received an inactivated influenza vaccine. CDR3 coding DNA: TGTGCCAGCAGCCCGCGGGACTGGACCTACGAGCAGTACTTC. Amino acid sequence: CASSPRDWTYEQYF.